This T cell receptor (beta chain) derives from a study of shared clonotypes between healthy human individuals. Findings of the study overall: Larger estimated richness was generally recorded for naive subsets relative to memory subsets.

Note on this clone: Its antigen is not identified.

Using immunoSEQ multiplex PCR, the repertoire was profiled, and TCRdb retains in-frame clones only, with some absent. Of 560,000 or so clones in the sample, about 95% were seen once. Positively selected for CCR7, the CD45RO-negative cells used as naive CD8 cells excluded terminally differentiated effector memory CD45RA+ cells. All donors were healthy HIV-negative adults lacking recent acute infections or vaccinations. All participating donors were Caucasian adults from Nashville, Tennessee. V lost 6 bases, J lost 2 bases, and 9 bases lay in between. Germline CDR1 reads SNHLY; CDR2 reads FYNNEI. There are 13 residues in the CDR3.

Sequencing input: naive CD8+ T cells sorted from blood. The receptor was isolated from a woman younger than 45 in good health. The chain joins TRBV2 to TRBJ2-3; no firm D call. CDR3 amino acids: CASSPLTTDTQYF. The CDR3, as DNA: TGTGCCAGCAGCCCCCTCACCACAGATACGCAGTATTTT.